This T cell receptor beta chain was captured by sequencing in a study of blood T cells in healthy people across ages. The use of a sample-barcoded 5' primer and a J-beta primer mix characterized a second PCR of roughly 6 to 11 cycles. Using its own MiXCR run on the 5' RACE reads, TCRdb lists one record per CDR3 protein. The data hold hundreds of thousands of distinct CDR3 sequences, with 25% observed a single time. Per the germline V gene, CDR1 is DFQATT and CDR2 is SNEGSKA (reference sequence). There are 12 residues in the CDR3. The same specimen was also included in a second study, on T cells of mothers and their children. That report adds: RNA that had been extracted went wholly into cDNA synthesis, at roughly 1.5 ug per 15 ul.

This receptor was taken from a boy aged 5 to 17 in good health. J is TRBJ2-5 and V is TRBV20-1; D may be TRBD2 (6 bases). The closer fit of TRBJ2-7 to the DNA end suggests the J call may be wrong. The specimen was blood. This chain's CDR3 is CSGGIGSYEQYF. CDR3 DNA sequence: TGCAGCGGGGGTATAGGTTCTTACGAGCAGTACTTC.